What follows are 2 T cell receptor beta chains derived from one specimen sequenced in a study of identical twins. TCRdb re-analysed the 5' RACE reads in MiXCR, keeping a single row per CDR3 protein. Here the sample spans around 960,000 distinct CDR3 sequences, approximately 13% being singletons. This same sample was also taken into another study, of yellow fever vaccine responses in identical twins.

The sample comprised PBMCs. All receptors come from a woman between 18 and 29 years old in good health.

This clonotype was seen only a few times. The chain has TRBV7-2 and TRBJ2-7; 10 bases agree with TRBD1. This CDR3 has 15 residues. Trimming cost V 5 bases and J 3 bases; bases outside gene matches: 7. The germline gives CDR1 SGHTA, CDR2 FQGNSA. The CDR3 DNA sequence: TGTGCCAGCAGCCTAAGACAGGGGGCAAACTACGAGCAGTACGTC. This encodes CASSLRQGANYEQYV.

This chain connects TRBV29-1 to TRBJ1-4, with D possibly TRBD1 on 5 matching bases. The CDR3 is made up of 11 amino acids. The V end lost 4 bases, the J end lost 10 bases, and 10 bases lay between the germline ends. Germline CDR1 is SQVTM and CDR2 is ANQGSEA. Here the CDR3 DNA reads TGCAGCGTTGGGGACCCAGGAAAACTGTTTTTT. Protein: CSVGDPGKLFF.